The clone carrying this TCR beta chain has just a few counts. The target antigen is unknown. This record belongs to a study of beta chain features in type 1 diabetes. Findings and limits, study-wide: All four CD4+ subsets from Type 1 diabetes patients carried moderately but significantly shorter TCRB CDR3s.

Between the trimmed V and J ends, which lost 3 bases and 7 bases, there was a span of 12 bases. This CDR3 has 12 residues. CDR1 and CDR2 from the germline V gene are SQVTM and ANQGSEA. Every isolated RNA sample was fully reverse transcribed, so sequencing captured expressed TCRB transcripts. Generated by immunoSEQ multiplex PCR, the TCRdb table keeps only in-frame clones and is missing some. This table has about 700,000 clones, about an eighth appearing once. A sort by CD45RO/CCR7/CD25/CD127/CD95/CD27 yielded CD4+ naive, central memory, regulatory and stem cell-like memory cells. The sequence came from a man aged 18 to 35 with type 1 diabetes. Sequenced material: naive CD4+ T cells from blood. V usage is TRBV29-1 and J usage is TRBJ1-2; a weak D match, TRBD1 (6 bases). DNA for the CDR3: TGCAGCGTTGATCAACAGGGTGCTGGCTACACCTTC. This gives the protein CSVDQQGAGYTF.